The clone carrying this TCR beta chain was recorded a few times. These data originate in a study of patients and donors after allogeneic stem cell transplantation. TCRdb independently ran MiXCR on the RT-PCR reads; one entry per CDR3 protein. The table includes about 150,000 distinct CDR3 sequences, about a third detected once. The CDR3 has 14 residues. Deletions cut 1 base from V and 5 bases from J, with 11 bases between. The sequence was obtained from a human donor who was either an allogeneic HSCT recipient or a stem cell or donor lymphocyte infusion donor (not recorded which). It is not recorded whose cells these are; they may come from a transplant donor. Sequenced sample: blood, either unsorted or a sorted T cell fraction (not recorded which). The chain employs TRBV12-3 or TRBV12-4 and TRBJ1-1, with D unresolved. Written as DNA, the CDR3 is TGTGCCAGCAGTTTAGATTCCGCGGGGACTGAAGCTTTCTTT. Protein: CASSLDSAGTEAFF.